This TCR beta chain is drawn from a study of regulatory T cells in long-lasting Graves disease. General study results and limits: For persistent Graves' patients, TCR diversity was lower than for newly diagnosed ones.

Stated time point: persistent/refractory GD, antithyroid drugs over 5 years with positive TRAb. Isolated PBMC RNA provided the starting material for the TCR library. All patients originated from an endocrinology department located in Xi'an, China. As collected, the peripheral blood samples measured 7.5 to 9 milliliters each and went into EDTA tubes. V gave up 4 bases and J gave up 0 bases, with 13 bases separating them. Per germline, CDR1 GTSNPN and CDR2 SVGIG (reference sequence). This CDR3 comprises 14 residues. Through Arm-PCR of CDR3 regions and iRepertoire HTBI primers, TCR beta libraries were built. TCRdb used MiXCR to reprocess the multiplex PCR reads, holding one entry per CDR3 protein. The repertoire holds about 470,000 distinct CDR3 sequences, 20% seen once, with 6.5% to 10% in the top ten. This clonotype was counted between two and nine times. Antigen: not known.

Sequencing was performed on peripheral blood mononuclear cells (PBMCs), taken when the disease was refractory, from a patient treated with antithyroid drugs. This receptor was identified in a female donor with Graves disease. The V call is TRBV30, the J call TRBJ2-7; D not resolved. The CDR3: CAWNPQVSSYEQYF. CDR3 nucleotide sequence: TGTGCCTGGAACCCCCAGGTATCCTCCTACGAGCAGTACTTC.